This TCR beta chain was identified in a study of spatial heterogeneity in lung cancer. Across the whole study: Follow-up PBMC samples were sequenced when available, at a median of around two years after resection. Study-level findings and limits: Detection of ubiquitous tumor TCRs in blood was higher at resection than follow-up.

Time point reported: blood at routine non-recurrence follow-up after resection. The authors sequenced whole RNA from tumor, nontumor lung or frozen PBMC without sorting. TCR cDNA molecules each had a unique molecular identifier. From the 5' RACE reads, TCRdb called clonotypes with MiXCR, one entry per CDR3 protein. The sample has around 120,000 distinct CDR3 sequences; more than 9% are singletons. This clonotype has more than one count but fewer than ten. Its matching antigen is unknown. V was shortened by 5 bases and J by 6 bases, with 10 bases between the two germline ends. Germline V lookup: CDR1 SGHTA, CDR2 FQGNSA. The length of the CDR3 is 13 residues.

The V gene is TRBV7-2, the J gene TRBJ2-2; D is undetermined. Sequenced here: PBMCs, sampled at follow-up. The receptor was isolated from a male donor with early-stage non-small cell lung cancer. The CDR3 bases are TGTGCCAGCAGCATGGACGGGCCCGGGGAGCTGTTTTTT. Translating it yields CASSMDGPGELFF.